These 2 T cell receptor beta chains share one sample of origin, sequenced in a study of T cell responses to AZD1222 COVID-19 vaccine. Only in-frame clones appear in the TCRdb table, and some are missing; sequencing was by immunoSEQ multiplex PCR. The sample includes 75,000 to 95,000 clones, 92% of them seen just once. The sequencing here drew on peripheral blood, taken on day 0 of MenACWY control vaccination. Receptors were obtained from an adult in good health.

This clone was recorded only once. This chain joins TRBV6-2 or TRBV6-3 and TRBJ2-7; 9 positions agree with TRBD2. Germline-derived CDR1 and CDR2 are MNHEY and SVGEGT. CDR3 length: 16 residues. J lost 4 bases, V lost 5 bases, and 12 bases had no gene match. The CDR3 protein is CASSAHRAGGNYEQYF. The CDR3 bases are TGTGCCAGCAGTGCCCACCGAGCGGGAGGCAATTACGAGCAGTACTTC.

There are a few counts of this clone. This chain links TRBV23-1 with TRBJ1-6; D remains unclear. TRBV23-1 is flagged as an ORF with uncertain function. The CDR3 is 16 residues long. The germline V and J ends were trimmed by 2 bases and 9 bases, with 17 bases remaining between them. This chain's CDR3 is CASSQSYRALSSPLHF. CDR3 nucleotide sequence: TGCGCCAGCAGTCAAAGTTATCGGGCGCTGAGTTCACCCCTCCACTTT.